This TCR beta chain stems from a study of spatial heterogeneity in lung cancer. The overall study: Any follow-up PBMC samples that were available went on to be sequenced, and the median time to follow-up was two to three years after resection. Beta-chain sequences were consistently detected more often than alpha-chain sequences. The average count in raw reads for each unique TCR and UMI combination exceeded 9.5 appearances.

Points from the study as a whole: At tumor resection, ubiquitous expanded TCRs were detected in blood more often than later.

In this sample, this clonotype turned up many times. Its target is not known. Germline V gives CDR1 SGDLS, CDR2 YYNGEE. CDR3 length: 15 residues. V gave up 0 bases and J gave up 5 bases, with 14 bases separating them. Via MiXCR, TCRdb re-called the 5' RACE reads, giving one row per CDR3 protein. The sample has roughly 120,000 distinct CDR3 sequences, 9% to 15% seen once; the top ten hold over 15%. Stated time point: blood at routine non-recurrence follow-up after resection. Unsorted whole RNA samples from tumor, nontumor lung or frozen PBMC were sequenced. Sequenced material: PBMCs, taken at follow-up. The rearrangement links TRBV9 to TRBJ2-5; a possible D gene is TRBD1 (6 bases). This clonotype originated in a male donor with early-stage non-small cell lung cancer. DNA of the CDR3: TGTGCCAGCAGCGTAGTTCAGGGGTTTTCGGAGACCCAGTACTTC. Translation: CASSVVQGFSETQYF.